This T cell receptor beta chain comes out of a study of cytomegalovirus exposure and HLA in healthy donors. Study findings and constraints: As confirmed in vitro, a few CMV-associated chains were specific for CMV antigens. The study put 150 or so TCR beta chains on its list as cytomegalovirus-associated.

The CDR3 runs to 15 residues. V lost 1 base and J lost 0, with 7 bases in between. Germline V gene lookup returns CDR1 LGHNA and CDR2 YSLEER. Comments on this clone: Its antigen is still unknown.

Profiled with immunoSEQ multiplex PCR; TCRdb holds only in-frame clones, not every one. The sample consists of 120,000 or so clones, roughly 89% of them appearing once. The receptor was isolated from a woman between 18 and 29 years old in good health and CMV-seronegative. Specimen: PBMCs. This chain joins TRBV4-3 and TRBJ1-3; no clear D gene. CDR3 coding DNA: TGCGCCAGCAGCCAAGGTTCAGGCTCTGGAAACACCATATATTTT. It codes for CASSQGSGSGNTIYF.